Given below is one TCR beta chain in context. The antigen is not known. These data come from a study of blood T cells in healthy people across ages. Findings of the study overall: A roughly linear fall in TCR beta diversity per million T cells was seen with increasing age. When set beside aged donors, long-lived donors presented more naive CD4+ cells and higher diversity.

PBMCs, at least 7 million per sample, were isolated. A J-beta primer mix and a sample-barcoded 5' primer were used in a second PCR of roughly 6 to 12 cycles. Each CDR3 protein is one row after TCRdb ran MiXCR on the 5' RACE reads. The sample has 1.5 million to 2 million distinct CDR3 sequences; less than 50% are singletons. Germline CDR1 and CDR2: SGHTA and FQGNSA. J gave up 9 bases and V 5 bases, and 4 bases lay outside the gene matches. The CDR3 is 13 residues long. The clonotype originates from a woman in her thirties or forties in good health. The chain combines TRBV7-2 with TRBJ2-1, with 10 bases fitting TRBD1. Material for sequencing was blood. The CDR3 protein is CASSRQGAFEQFF. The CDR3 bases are TGTGCCAGCAGCCGACAGGGGGCATTTGAGCAGTTCTTC.